This T cell receptor beta chain was obtained from a study of CD8 T cells in ankylosing spondylitis. The CDR3 covers 18 residues. Trimming took 0 bases from V and 0 from J; bases not matched to a gene: 5. Germline CDR1 is LNHNV and CDR2 is YYDKDF (reference sequence). Of note for this clonotype: Its antigen is unknown.

TCRdb fed the 5' RACE reads into MiXCR, producing one record per CDR3 protein. The sample holds roughly 670,000 distinct CDR3 sequences; 15% to 20% are singletons and the top ten take around 19%. General study points: Ankylosing spondylitis blood appeared to carry a characteristic TCR beta motif of several highly homologous variants.

This chain connects TRBV15 to TRBJ2-1; 10 bases are shared with TRBD2. The TCR comes from a male donor with ankylosing spondylitis. What was sequenced was blood, either unsorted or a sorted T cell fraction (not recorded which). CDR3 protein: CATSRDPLAGASYNEQFF. CDR3 DNA: TGTGCCACCAGCAGAGATCCCCTAGCGGGGGCCTCCTACAATGAGCAGTTCTTC.